The rows below give T cell receptor beta chains drawn from one sample of a study of technical replicates of blood from several donors. Profiling relied on immunoSEQ multiplex PCR, and the TCRdb table lists in-frame clones only, not all of them. The repertoire holds approximately 95,000 clones, with around 95% as singletons. The specimen was T cells isolated from PBMCs. All receptors derive from a human donor in good health. Both conserved end residues are part of each CDR3. A D gene is named only where the DNA matches it firmly. Some rows have no size entry. The others give once, few or many, or a class for an expanded clone.

D gene	V gene	J gene	clone size	CDR3 DNA	CDR3 protein
-	TRBV11-2	TRBJ1-5	-	TGTGCCAGCAGCTTAGATGGCGGGGCTAACAATCAGCCCCAGCATTTT	CASSLDGGANNQPQHF
-	TRBV19	TRBJ2-7	-	TGTGCCAGTAGTATAGCCCAAGCCCACGAGCAGTACTTC	CASSIAQAHEQYF
-	TRBV19	TRBJ2-7	-	TGTGCCAGTAGTAGCGTCGGGAGCTCCTACGAGCAGTACTTC	CASSSVGSSYEQYF
TRBD1	TRBV2	TRBJ2-2	-	TGTGCCAGCACTTACGGGACAGTCCTCACCGGGGAGCTGTTTTTT	CASTYGTVLTGELFF
-	TRBV4-3	TRBJ1-4	-	TGCGCCAGCAGCCAAGTACCAGTTACTAATGAAAAACTGTTTTTT	CASSQVPVTNEKLFF
-	TRBV29-1	TRBJ2-7	-	TGCAGCGTTGAAGATAGGAGGGCCCGCTCCTACGAGCAGTACTTC	CSVEDRRARSYEQYF
-	TRBV5-6	TRBJ1-2	-	TGTGCCAGCAGCCAAAAGACAGGACATGGCTACACCTTC	CASSQKTGHGYTF
TRBD2	TRBV19	TRBJ2-5	-	TGTGCCAGTAGTTCGGAGGGACTAGCGGAGACGCTTGGAGAGACCCAGTACTTC	CASSSEGLAETLGETQYF
TRBD1	TRBV7-2	TRBJ2-3	-	TGTGCCAGCAGCCACAGGGGGCAAACTACGGATACGCAGTATTTT	CASSHRGQTTDTQYF
-	TRBV4-1	TRBJ2-2	-	TGCGCCAGCAGCCAAGACCCTCCGGGACAAAGGATAGGGGAGCTGTTTTTT	CASSQDPPGQRIGELFF
-	TRBV30	TRBJ2-3	-	TGTGCCTGGATCAGCTCGGGGTCAGATACGCAGTATTTT	CAWISSGSDTQYF
TRBD1	TRBV10-3	TRBJ2-3	-	TGTGCCATCAGTGAAAGAGGGACAGGGTTCGGAGATACGCAGTATTTT	CAISERGTGFGDTQYF
TRBD1	TRBV2	TRBJ2-7	-	TGTGCCAACGAGGGACAGGGCACCTACGAGCAGTACTTC	CANEGQGTYEQYF
-	TRBV29-1	TRBJ2-5	-	TGCAGCGTAACAGGGCCACAAGAGACCCAGTACTTC	CSVTGPQETQYF
TRBD1	TRBV2	TRBJ1-1	few	TGTGCCAGCAGTCTCGCCGGGACAGGGCGGGCTTTCTTT	CASSLAGTGRAFF
TRBD2	TRBV27	TRBJ2-7	-	TGTGCCAGCTCGGGAGGCACCTACGAGCAGTACTTC	CASSGGTYEQYF
TRBD1	TRBV6-5	TRBJ1-1	once	TGTGCCAGCAGCCAGGGGGTGGGAAGAGCTTTCTTT	CASSQGVGRAFF
TRBD1	TRBV7-3	TRBJ1-2	-	TGTGCCAGCAGCTACGCCGCGGACAGGAGGAGCTACACCTTC	CASSYAADRRSYTF
TRBD2	TRBV5-8	TRBJ2-3	-	TGTGCCAGCAGCTTACTAGCGGGAGGGCGAACAGATACGCAGTATTTT	CASSLLAGGRTDTQYF
-	TRBV4-2	TRBJ1-3	few	TGTGCCAGCAGCCCTACGTATTTAGGGGGCTCTGGAAACACCATATATTTT	CASSPTYLGGSGNTIYF
-	TRBV9	TRBJ2-3	-	TGTGCCAGCAGCGATTCGGGGGAGATAACAGATACGCAGTATTTT	CASSDSGEITDTQYF
-	TRBV27	TRBJ2-6	-	TGTGCCAGCAAAGTAGTATCTGGGGCCAACGTCCTGACTTTC	CASKVVSGANVLTF
-	TRBV7-2	TRBJ2-3	-	TGTGCCAGCAGCTTAGGGGTGGGAGTCCCAGATACGCAGTATTTT	CASSLGVGVPDTQYF